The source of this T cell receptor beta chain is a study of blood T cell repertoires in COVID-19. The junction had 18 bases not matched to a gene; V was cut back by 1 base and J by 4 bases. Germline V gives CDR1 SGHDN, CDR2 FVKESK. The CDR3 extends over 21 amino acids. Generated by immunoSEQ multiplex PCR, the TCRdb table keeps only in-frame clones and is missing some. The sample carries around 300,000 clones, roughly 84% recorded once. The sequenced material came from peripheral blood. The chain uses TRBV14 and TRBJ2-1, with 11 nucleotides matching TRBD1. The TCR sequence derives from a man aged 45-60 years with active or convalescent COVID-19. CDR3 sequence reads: CASSQVRPNPTRDRGYNEQFF. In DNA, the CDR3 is TGTGCCAGCAGCCAAGTTCGCCCAAATCCAACCCGGGACAGGGGGTACAATGAGCAGTTCTTC. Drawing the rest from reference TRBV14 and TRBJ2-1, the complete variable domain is EAGVTQFPSHSVIEKGQTVTLRCDPISGHDNLYWYRRVMGKEIKFLLHFVKESKQDESGMPNNRFLAERTGGTYSTLKVQPAELEDSGVYFCASSQVRPNPTRDRGYNEQFFGPGTRLTVL.